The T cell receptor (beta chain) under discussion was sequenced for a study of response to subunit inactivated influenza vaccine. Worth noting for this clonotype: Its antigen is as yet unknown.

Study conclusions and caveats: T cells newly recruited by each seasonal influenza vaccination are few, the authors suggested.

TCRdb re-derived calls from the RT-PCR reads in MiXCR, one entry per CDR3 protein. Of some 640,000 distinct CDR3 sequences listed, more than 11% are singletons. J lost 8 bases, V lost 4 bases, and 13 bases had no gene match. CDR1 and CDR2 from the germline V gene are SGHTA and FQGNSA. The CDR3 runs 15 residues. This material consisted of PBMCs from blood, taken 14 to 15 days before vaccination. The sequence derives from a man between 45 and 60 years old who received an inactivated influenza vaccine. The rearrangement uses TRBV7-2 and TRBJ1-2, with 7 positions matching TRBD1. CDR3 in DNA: TGTGCCAGCAGCTCGGCGAGTACAGGGGTTGGGGGCTACACCTTC. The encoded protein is CASSSASTGVGGYTF.